A single count supports the clone carrying this T cell receptor (beta chain). Per the germline V gene, CDR1 is MDHEN and CDR2 is SYDVKM. CDR3 length: 15 amino acids. V was clipped by 4 bases and J by 6 bases; unmatched bases: 10. These data come from a study of blood T cell repertoires in COVID-19. Across the whole study: Sources were T cells, B-cell-depleted T cells, or PBMCs; the material itself was cDNA or gDNA.

The assay was immunoSEQ multiplex PCR, and TCRdb's table has in-frame clones only and misses some. The sample has 150,000 to 200,000 clones; more than 75% are singletons. This chain joins TRBV28 and TRBJ2-7, with 9 bases fitting TRBD1. The TCR comes from a man younger than 35 with COVID-19, enrolled during active disease. Sequencing was carried out using peripheral blood. The CDR3 spells CASSSPRDRDSEQYF. For the CDR3, the DNA is TGTGCCAGCAGTTCTCCCCGGGACAGGGACTCCGAGCAGTACTTC.